This T cell receptor (beta chain) was documented in a study of blood T cell repertoires in COVID-19. At the level of the study: There were acute and convalescent COVID-19 samples, and they came from the United States, Italy and Spain. From T cells, B-cell-depleted T cells, or PBMCs came the material, which was cDNA or gDNA.

Germline V CDR1 and CDR2: LGHNA, YNFKEQ. V shed 5 bases and J shed 0 bases, with 14 bases lying between them. The CDR3 sequence is 16 residues long. TCRdb keeps only in-frame clones here, not all; method: immunoSEQ multiplex PCR. The sample carries roughly 180,000 clones, around four fifths recorded once. Sequences were obtained from peripheral blood. The chain recombines TRBV4-2 with TRBJ1-3; D gene uncertain. The receptor comes from a woman aged 25 to 39 with acute or convalescent COVID-19. This chain's CDR3 is CASSAASTFSGNTIYF. CDR3 in DNA: TGTGCCAGCAGCGCAGCGTCCACTTTCTCTGGAAACACCATATATTTT.